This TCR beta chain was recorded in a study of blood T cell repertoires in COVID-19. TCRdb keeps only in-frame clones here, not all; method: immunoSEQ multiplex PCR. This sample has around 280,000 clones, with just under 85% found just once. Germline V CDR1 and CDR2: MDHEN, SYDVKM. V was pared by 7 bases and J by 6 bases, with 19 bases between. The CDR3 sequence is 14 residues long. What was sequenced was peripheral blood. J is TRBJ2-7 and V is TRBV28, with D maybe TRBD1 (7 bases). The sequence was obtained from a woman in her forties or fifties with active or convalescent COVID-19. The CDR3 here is CASILAGGSPEQYF. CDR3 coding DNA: TGTGCCAGCATCCTCGCAGGGGGGTCACCCGAGCAGTACTTC.